This entry concerns a single T cell receptor (beta chain). What antigen it recognizes has not been identified. No clone much larger than this one lies a single base away; base qualities are absent. The sample originates from a study of blood T cell repertoires in COVID-19 (dated by TCRdb to about 2020). Looking at the study overall: The collaborator samples originated in the United States, Italy and Spain and spanned the acute and convalescent phases of COVID-19. Samples were obtained from the ongoing ImmuneRACE study (first 160 participants) and from about 1,300 subjects provided by 6 global collaborators. The prospective study material was composed of cDNA or gDNA derived from T cells, B-cell-depleted T cells, or PBMCs. A freely available public database, intended as a resource for researchers studying the immune response to SARS-CoV-2, is where the repertoires were released. Where available, HLA class I and class II types were taken from metadata supplied by the sample provider and were not determined by assay-based typing. The sample metadata nearly always contained a de-identified subject ID, COVID-19 status, age in years and sex. Subjects who had been exposed to COVID-19, were actively infected with it, or had recovered from it provided the deeply sampled blood TCRbeta repertoires that made up the dataset. Results and caveats for the whole study, not just this receptor: The amount of clinical and demographic metadata varied by source and participant and was provided uncurated.

Each collaborating institution followed its own protocols to collect whole blood in K2EDTA tubes. For TCRbeta analysis, collaborators shipped samples as frozen whole blood, isolated PBMCs, or DNA extracted from either of those sample types. TCRbeta CDR3 regions were amplified from genomic DNA by means of the immunoSEQ Assay, a bias-controlled multiplex PCR. For the original study's pipeline: The number of nucleated cells in each sample was estimated from the amplification of reference gene primers within the assay. To quantify the absolute abundance of each unique TCRbeta CDR3 rearrangement, sequence reads were collapsed and filtered. Productive Simpson clonality was computed per sample as the square root of Simpson's diversity index over productive rearrangements. The clones in this table, taken by TCRdb from immuneACCESS, are in-frame only. Not every clone is retained; where verified, under half of the shortfall comes from an unresolved V gene, and the cause of the rest is unknown. V, J and clone size reflect that table, while D and trimming were determined from the DNA. The sample table records around 42,000 clones; around 84% of these occur just once. Of the sample, less than 15% falls within the top ten clones.

The receptor comes from a woman in her 70s in a cohort sampled during active COVID-19. Sequencing was carried out using peripheral blood.

The DNA reads as follows: TGTGCCACCAGTTCGGGGGTCGGGGAGCAGTTCTTC. It translates to CATSSGVGEQFF. The chain joins TRBV24-1 to TRBJ2-1; the D gene is perhaps TRBD2, from 6 matching bases. From the cysteine up to the phenylalanine, the CDR3 has a length of 12 residues. The read is trimmed to its CDR3 DNA, 36 bases read in frame from base 1. CDR1 and CDR2, per the germline V gene, are KGHDR and SFDVKD. A distance of 12 bases separates the germline ends of V and J, which lose 6 bases and 10 bases respectively.